A single T cell receptor beta chain is shown here with its context. Its specificity is not known. The CDR3 is made up of 14 amino acids. Profiling relied on immunoSEQ multiplex PCR, and the TCRdb table lists in-frame clones only, not all of them. The data show about 57,000 clones, under 85% seen once. This sample was taken from a study of vaccination effects on CD4 cells after COVID-19. Investigators separated out CD4+ T cells once around nine days of culture had passed. Each participant was given two doses of one vaccine (BNT162b2 or mRNA-1273). Findings and caveats of the study: Researchers report that only 1 of 255 vaccine-induced clones in healthy vaccinees cross-reacted with common cold coronaviruses. Early post-infection timepoints were absent, and convalescent patients were few. Vaccine- and infection-induced clones showed marked clonal contraction late following vaccination.

The rearrangement joins TRBV21-1 to TRBJ2-5. TRBV21-1 is marked as a pseudogene. The starting material was CD4+ T cells from PBMCs cultured without peptide, obtained after COVID-19 vaccination. The sequence derives from a human donor who received a COVID-19 vaccine. CDR3 nucleotides: TGTGCCAGCAGCACAGACCGGTCCTGGGAGACCCAGTACTTC. Translating it yields CASSTDRSWETQYF.